This T cell receptor beta chain was profiled in a study of T cell responses to AZD1222 COVID-19 vaccine (dated by TCRdb to the early 2020s). Regarding the study in general: A total of more than 230 trial participants underwent TCR sequencing, of whom nearly 210 had received two doses of AZD1222 and about 25 had received two doses of the MenACWY control vaccine. Trial participants were enrolled into age subgroups of 18-55, 56-69 and 70-plus years, which contained about 150, 28 and 57 TCR-sequenced participants, respectively. Overall results and qualifications from the work: The 56-69-year group was small, and its depth increase did not reach significance, likely because of low power. Reportedly, close to half of the unique spike-specific TCRs recognized epitopes lying outside the regions that are mutated in the B.1.351 and B.1.1.7 variants. Because no day 14 peak-response samples were available, repertoires were characterized only after the peak T cell response. A significant rise in spike-specific TCR breadth and depth was observed after two AZD1222 doses relative to day 0 and relative to MenACWY recipients. Participants were mostly white British, with more females than males. The authors suggested clonal diversity may have been underestimated. Conclusions about previously exposed vaccinees are limited because only a handful of AZD1222 recipients were SARS-CoV-2 seropositive at baseline. Vaccine-associated CD4 TCRs spanned the whole spike protein, with dominant responses in regions 160-218 and 743-854.

The CDR3 regions of human TCRbeta chains were analyzed by immunosequencing. The study's own analysis went as follows. Repertoire TCRs were matched against a reference library of SARS-CoV-2-specific TCRs generated with the MIRA antigen-specificity platform. Breadth meant the fraction of unique TCRs that were SARS-CoV-2-associated, whereas depth meant the fraction of total T cells that were SARS-CoV-2-associated. Using the MIRA data, each spike-specific TCR was mapped to the spike region that the TCR reacts to and placed in a CD4 or CD8 class. Log10-transformed breadth and depth values were compared by one-way ANOVA with Sidak's multiple comparisons tests. Drawn from immuneACCESS, this table holds only the in-frame rearrangements with V and J called that TCRdb kept. Clones are partly lost; checked studies trace under half to an unresolved V gene and leave the rest unexplained. V and J calls and clone size are copied from that table; D and trimming were computed from the DNA. This sample has over 100,000 clones in its table, and approximately 86% of those were observed once. The top ten constitute roughly 13% of the sample.

The germline V gene provides CDR1 SGHRS and CDR2 YFSETQ. Including cysteine and phenylalanine, the CDR3 has 14 amino acids. This entry keeps only the CDR3 DNA: 42 bases, framed from base 1. V is shortened by 0 bases, J by 6 bases, and the region joining them spans 13 bases. The intended sense of this specimen's time point label: baseline before first vaccination. The treatment or condition label, read with the paper, signifies: meningococcal conjugate vaccine given as trial control. Vaccinee samples came from UK trials COV001 and COV002, including a single-blind randomized controlled phase 2/3 trial of AZD1222 (ChAdOx1 nCoV-19) in healthy adults. For TCRbeta chain sequencing, PBMC samples from trial participants were taken at day 0 and at day 28 after the second dose. Points on this clone: Its antigen is currently not known. No base qualities exist here, and no much larger clone lies one base off it.

The origin of this receptor is an adult in good health. The material sequenced was peripheral blood, taken on day 0 of MenACWY control vaccination. The V and J segments used are TRBV5-1 and TRBJ2-7; a tentative D match to TRBD1 spans 6 bases. This receptor has the CDR3 CASSLGTELSEQYF. The DNA sequence is as follows: TGCGCCAGCAGCTTGGGGACAGAATTATCCGAGCAGTACTTC.